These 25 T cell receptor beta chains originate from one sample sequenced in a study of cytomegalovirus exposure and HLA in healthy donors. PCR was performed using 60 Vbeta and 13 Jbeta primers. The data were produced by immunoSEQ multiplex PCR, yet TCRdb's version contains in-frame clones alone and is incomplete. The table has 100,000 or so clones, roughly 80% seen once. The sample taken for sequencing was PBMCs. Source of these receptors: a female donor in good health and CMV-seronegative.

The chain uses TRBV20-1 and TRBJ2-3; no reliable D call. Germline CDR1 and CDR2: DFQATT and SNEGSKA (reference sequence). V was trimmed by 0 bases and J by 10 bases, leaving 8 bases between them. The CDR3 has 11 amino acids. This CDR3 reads CSARDPPAQYF. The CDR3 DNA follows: TGCAGTGCTAGAGACCCCCCGGCGCAGTATTTT.

CDR3 DNA: TGTGCCAGCAGCTTCCGGGACAGGAACAATGAGCAGTTCTTC. It codes for CASSFRDRNNEQFF. V and J are TRBV7-2 and TRBJ2-1; 8 bases agree with TRBD1. This CDR3 is 14 amino acids long. J lost 5 bases, V lost 3 bases, and 3 bases had no gene match. From germline, CDR1 is SGHTA and CDR2 FQGNSA.

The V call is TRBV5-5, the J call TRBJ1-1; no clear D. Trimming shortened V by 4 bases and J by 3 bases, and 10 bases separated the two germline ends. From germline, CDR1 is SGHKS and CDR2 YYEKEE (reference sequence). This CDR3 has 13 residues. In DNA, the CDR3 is TGTGCCAGCAGCCTAAGTGTGGACACTGAAGCTTTCTTT. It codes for CASSLSVDTEAFF.

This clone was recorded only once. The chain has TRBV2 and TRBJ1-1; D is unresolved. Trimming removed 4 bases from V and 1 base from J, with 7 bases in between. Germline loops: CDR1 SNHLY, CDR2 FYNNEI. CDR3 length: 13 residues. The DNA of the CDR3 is TGTGCCAGCAGTGTCGGGTCGAACACTGAAGCTTTCTTT. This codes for CASSVGSNTEAFF.

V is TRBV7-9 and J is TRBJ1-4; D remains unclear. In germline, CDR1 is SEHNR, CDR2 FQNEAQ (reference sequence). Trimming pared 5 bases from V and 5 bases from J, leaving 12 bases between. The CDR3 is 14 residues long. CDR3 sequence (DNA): TGTGCCAGCAGCCCGCAGATGTTAAATGAAAAACTGTTTTTT. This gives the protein CASSPQMLNEKLFF.

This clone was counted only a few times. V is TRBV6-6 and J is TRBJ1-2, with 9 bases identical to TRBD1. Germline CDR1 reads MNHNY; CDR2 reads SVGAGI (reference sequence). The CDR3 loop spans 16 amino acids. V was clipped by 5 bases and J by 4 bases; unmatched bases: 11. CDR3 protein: CASSTTGGAFRYGYTF. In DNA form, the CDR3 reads TGTGCCAGCAGTACAACAGGGGGCGCTTTCCGCTATGGCTACACCTTC.

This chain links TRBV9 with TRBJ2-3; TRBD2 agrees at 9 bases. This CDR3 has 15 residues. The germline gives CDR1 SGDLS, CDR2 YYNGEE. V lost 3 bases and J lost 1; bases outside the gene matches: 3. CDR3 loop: CASSAASGGTDTQYF. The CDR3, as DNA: TGTGCCAGCAGCGCCGCTAGCGGGGGCACAGATACGCAGTATTTT.

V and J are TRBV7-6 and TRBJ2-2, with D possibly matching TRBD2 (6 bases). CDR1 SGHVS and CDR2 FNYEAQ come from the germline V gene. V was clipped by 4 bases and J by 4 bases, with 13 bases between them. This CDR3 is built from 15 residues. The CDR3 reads CASSWEVDSTGELFF. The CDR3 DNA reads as TGTGCCAGCAGCTGGGAGGTTGACAGCACCGGGGAGCTGTTTTTT. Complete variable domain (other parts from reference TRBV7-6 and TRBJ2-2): GAGVSQSPRYKVTKRGQDVALRCDPISGHVSLYWYRQALGQGPEFLTYFNYEAQQDKSGLPNDRFSAERPEGSISTLTIQRTEQRDSAMYRCASSWEVDSTGELFFGEGSRLTVL.

CDR3 sequence reads: CASRSSGGSEQFF. CDR3 bases: TGTGCCAGTCGGTCTAGCGGGGGCAGTGAGCAGTTCTTC. The genes are TRBV19 and TRBJ2-1; 10 bases are shared with TRBD2. This CDR3 spans 13 amino acids. Germline-derived CDR1 and CDR2 are LNHDA and SQIVND (reference sequence). Trimming removed 8 bases from V and 9 bases from J; junction bases left unmatched: 7. Supplemented by reference TRBV19 and TRBJ2-1, the full variable domain reads DGGITQSPKYLFRKEGQNVTLSCEQNLNHDAMYWYRQDPGQGLRLIYYSQIVNDFQKGDIAEGYSVSREKKESFPLTVTSAQKNPTAFYLCASRSSGGSEQFFGPGTRLTVL.

The CDR3 nucleotides read TGTGCCAGCAGTGTGGGGGCAGGGAAGAATCAGCCCCAGCATTTT. Residues: CASSVGAGKNQPQHF. The chain joins TRBV2 to TRBJ1-5; weak D call: TRBD1 (6 bases). The CDR3 has 15 amino acids. CDR1 is SNHLY, CDR2 FYNNEI, per germline. Trimming removed 4 bases from V and 4 bases from J, with 14 bases in between.

CDR3 loop: CASSLLSSGNTIYF. The DNA for the CDR3 is TGTGCCAGCAGTTTACTGAGCTCTGGAAACACCATATATTTT. The chain employs TRBV27 and TRBJ1-3; no clear D. Per germline, CDR1 MNHEY and CDR2 SMNVEV (reference sequence). V lost 2 bases, J lost 0 bases, and 5 bases lay in between. There are 14 residues in the CDR3.

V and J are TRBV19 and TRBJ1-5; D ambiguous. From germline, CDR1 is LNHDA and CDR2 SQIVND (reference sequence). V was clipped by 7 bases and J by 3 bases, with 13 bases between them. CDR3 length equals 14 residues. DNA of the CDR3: TGTGCCAGTACTCTCCGGGGAAACAATCAGCCCCAGCATTTT. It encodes CASTLRGNNQPQHF.

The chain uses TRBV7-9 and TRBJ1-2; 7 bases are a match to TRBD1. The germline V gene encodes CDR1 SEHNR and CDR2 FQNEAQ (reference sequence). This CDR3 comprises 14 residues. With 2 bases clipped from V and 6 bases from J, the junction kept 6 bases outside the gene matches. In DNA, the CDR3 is TGTGCCAGCAGCTTAACAGACAGGGATCATGGCTACACCTTC. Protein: CASSLTDRDHGYTF. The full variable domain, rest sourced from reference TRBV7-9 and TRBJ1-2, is DTGVSQNPRHKITKRGQNVTFRCDPISEHNRLYWYRQTLGQGPEFLTYFQNEAQLEKSRLLSDRFSAERPKGSFSTLEIQRTEQGDSAMYLCASSLTDRDHGYTFGSGTRLTVV.

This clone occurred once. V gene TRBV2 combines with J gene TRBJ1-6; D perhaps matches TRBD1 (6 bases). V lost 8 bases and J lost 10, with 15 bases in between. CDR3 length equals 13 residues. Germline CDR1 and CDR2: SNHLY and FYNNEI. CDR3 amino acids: CASRSGGASPLHF. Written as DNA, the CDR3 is TGTGCCAGCCGCAGTGGGGGGGCATCACCCCTCCACTTT. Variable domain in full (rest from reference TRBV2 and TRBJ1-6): EPEVTQTPSHQVTQMGQEVILRCVPISNHLYFYWYRQILGQKVEFLVSFYNNEISEKSEIFDDQFSVERPDGSNFTLKIRSTKLEDSAMYFCASRSGGASPLHFGNGTRLTVT.

The CDR3 nucleotides are TGTGCCAGCAGCTTAGGGACAGGGTGGAAGACCCAGTACTTC. Amino acids: CASSLGTGWKTQYF. This chain connects TRBV7-8 to TRBJ2-5; 8 bases map to TRBD1. Trimming at V came to 1 base and at J to 6 bases, leaving 4 bases not matched to a gene. The CDR3 is 14 residues long. The germline V gene has CDR1 SGHVS and CDR2 FQNEAQ.

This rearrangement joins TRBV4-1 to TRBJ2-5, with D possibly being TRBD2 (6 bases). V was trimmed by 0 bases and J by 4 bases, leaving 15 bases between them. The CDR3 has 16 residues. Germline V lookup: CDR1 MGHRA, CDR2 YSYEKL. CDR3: CASSQDAGYLPETQYF. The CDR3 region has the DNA TGCGCCAGCAGCCAAGATGCGGGGTACTTGCCAGAGACCCAGTACTTC.

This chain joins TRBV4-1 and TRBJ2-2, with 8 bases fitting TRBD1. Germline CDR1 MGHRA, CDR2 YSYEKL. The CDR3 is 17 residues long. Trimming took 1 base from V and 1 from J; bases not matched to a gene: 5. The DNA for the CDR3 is TGCGCCAGCAGCCAAGTATTCACAGGGGGGAACACCGGGGAGCTGTTTTTT. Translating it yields CASSQVFTGGNTGELFF.

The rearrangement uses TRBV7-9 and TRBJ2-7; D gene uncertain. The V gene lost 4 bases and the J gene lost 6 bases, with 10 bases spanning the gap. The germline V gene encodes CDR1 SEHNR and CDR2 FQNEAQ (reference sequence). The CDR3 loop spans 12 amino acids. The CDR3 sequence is CASSSQLLEQYF. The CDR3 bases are TGTGCCAGCAGCTCGCAACTTCTCGAGCAGTACTTC.

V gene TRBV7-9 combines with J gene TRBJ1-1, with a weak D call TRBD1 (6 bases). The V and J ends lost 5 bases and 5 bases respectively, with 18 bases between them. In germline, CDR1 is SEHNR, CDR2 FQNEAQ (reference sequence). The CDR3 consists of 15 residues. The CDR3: CASSGLLGAGTEAFF. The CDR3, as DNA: TGTGCCAGCAGCGGGCTTCTGGGGGCCGGTACTGAAGCTTTCTTT.

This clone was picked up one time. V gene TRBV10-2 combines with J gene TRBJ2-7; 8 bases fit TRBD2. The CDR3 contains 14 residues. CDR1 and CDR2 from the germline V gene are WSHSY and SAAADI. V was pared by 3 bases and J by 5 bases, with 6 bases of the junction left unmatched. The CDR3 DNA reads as TGCGCCAGCAGTGACTTAGCGGGGAGCAACGAGCAGTACTTC. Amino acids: CASSDLAGSNEQYF.

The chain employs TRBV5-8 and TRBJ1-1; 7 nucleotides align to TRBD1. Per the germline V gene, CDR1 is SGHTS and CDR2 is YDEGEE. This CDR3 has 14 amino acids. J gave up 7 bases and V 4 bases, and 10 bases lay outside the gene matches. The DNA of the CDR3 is TGTGCCAGCAGCCTCCTTGGACAGGTCTATGAAGCTTTCTTT. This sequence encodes CASSLLGQVYEAFF.

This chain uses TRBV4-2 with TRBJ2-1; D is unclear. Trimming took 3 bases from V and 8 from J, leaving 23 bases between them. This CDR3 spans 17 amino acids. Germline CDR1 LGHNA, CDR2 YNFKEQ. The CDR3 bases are TGTGCCAGCAGCCATCCCCCTCAGGAATCCTACTCCCATGAGCAGTTCTTC. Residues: CASSHPPQESYSHEQFF.

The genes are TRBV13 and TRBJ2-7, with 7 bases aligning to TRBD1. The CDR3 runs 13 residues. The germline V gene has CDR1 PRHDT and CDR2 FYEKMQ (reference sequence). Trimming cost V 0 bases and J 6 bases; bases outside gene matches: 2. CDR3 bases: TGTGCCAGCAGCTTAGGCAACAGGGGCGAGCAGTACTTC. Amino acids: CASSLGNRGEQYF.

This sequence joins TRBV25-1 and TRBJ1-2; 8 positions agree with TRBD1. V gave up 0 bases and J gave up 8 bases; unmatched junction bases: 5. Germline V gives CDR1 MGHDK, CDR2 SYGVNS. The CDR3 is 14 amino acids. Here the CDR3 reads CASSEYSDRAGYTF. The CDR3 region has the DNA TGTGCCAGCAGTGAATATTCGGACAGGGCCGGCTACACCTTC.

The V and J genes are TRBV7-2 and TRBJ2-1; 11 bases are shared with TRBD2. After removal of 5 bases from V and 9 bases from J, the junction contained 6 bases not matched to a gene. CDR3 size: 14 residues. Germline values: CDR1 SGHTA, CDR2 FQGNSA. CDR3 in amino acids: CASSRGTSGSEQFF. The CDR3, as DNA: TGTGCCAGCAGCCGCGGGACTAGCGGATCTGAGCAGTTCTTC.